This is a list of T cell receptor beta chains from one sample in a study of metastatic and nonmetastatic thyroid tumors. From the PCR reads, TCRdb re-called clones with MiXCR. The sample includes tens of thousands of clones, more than 25% of them seen just once. Sequencing used blood. The receptors stem from a female donor with papillary thyroid cancer or a benign thyroid nodule (not recorded which). Some clones in this sample may be carry-over from other donors' samples. Both conserved end residues are part of each CDR3. The D gene is left open where the match is weak. Size values are once, few and many counts, or a class for expanded clones, and some rows have none.

abundance: few; d_gene: .; v_gene: TRBV6-1; j_gene: TRBJ2-7; CDR3nt: TGTGCCAGCTGGGGCTACGAGCAGTACTTC; CDR3aa: CASWGYEQYF
abundance: many; d_gene: .; v_gene: TRBV24-1; j_gene: TRBJ1-5; CDR3nt: TGTGCCACTTCTCCCCTTAAGGGTAGGAATCAGCCCCAGCATTTT; CDR3aa: CATSPLKGRNQPQHF
abundance: few; d_gene: .; v_gene: TRBV12-3/TRBV12-4; j_gene: TRBJ2-5; CDR3nt: TGTGCCAGCTCTCCTTCCGACAGGTGTTGGGGGGATACCCAGTACTTC; CDR3aa: CASSPSDRCWGDTQYF
abundance: many; d_gene: .; v_gene: TRBV12-3/TRBV12-4; j_gene: TRBJ2-1; CDR3nt: TGTGCCAGCAGTGATTACAGTAGCCGATACAATGAGCAGTTCTTC; CDR3aa: CASSDYSSRYNEQFF
abundance: many; d_gene: TRBD2; v_gene: TRBV6-1; j_gene: TRBJ2-1; CDR3nt: TGTGCCAGCAGCTCCGGGACTAGGGGCTACAATGAGCAGTTCTTC; CDR3aa: CASSSGTRGYNEQFF
abundance: .; d_gene: .; v_gene: TRBV5-1; j_gene: TRBJ2-3; CDR3nt: TGCGCCTCCCGGACTTTCTCAATCACAGATACGCAGTATTTT; CDR3aa: CASRTFSITDTQYF
abundance: .; d_gene: .; v_gene: TRBV15; j_gene: TRBJ1-3; CDR3nt: TGTGCCACCAGCGCGGGCTGGGGGACTGGAAACACCATATATTTT; CDR3aa: CATSAGWGTGNTIYF
abundance: few; d_gene: TRBD2; v_gene: TRBV6-2/TRBV6-3; j_gene: TRBJ2-7; CDR3nt: TGTGCCAGCAGTATACTAGCGGACATCTCCTACGAGCAGTACTTC; CDR3aa: CASSILADISYEQYF
abundance: medium-sized; d_gene: TRBD2; v_gene: TRBV6-4; j_gene: TRBJ2-3; CDR3nt: TGTGCCAGCAGTTCTTCTACTAGCGGCACAGATACGCAGTATTTT; CDR3aa: CASSSSTSGTDTQYF
abundance: medium-sized; d_gene: .; v_gene: TRBV27; j_gene: TRBJ1-1; CDR3nt: TGTGCCAGCAGTTTATCCCGAACAGGGAACACTGAAGCTTTCTTT; CDR3aa: CASSLSRTGNTEAFF
abundance: few; d_gene: .; v_gene: TRBV30; j_gene: TRBJ2-1; CDR3nt: TGTGCCTGGAGCGCCGGGGACACCTACAATGAGCAGTTCTTC; CDR3aa: CAWSAGDTYNEQFF
abundance: .; d_gene: .; v_gene: TRBV12-3/TRBV12-4; j_gene: TRBJ1-1; CDR3nt: TGTGCCAGCAGTTCCAGGGGAGGTGTTACTGAAGCTTTCTTT; CDR3aa: CASSSRGGVTEAFF
abundance: .; d_gene: .; v_gene: TRBV20-1; j_gene: TRBJ1-1; CDR3nt: TGCAGTGCTAGCACAATGAACACTGAAGCTTTCTTT; CDR3aa: CSASTMNTEAFF
abundance: .; d_gene: .; v_gene: TRBV20-1; j_gene: TRBJ1-1; CDR3nt: TGCAGTGCCGACCAGGCGGTGAACACTGAAGATTTCTTT; CDR3aa: CSADQAVNTEDFF
abundance: .; d_gene: TRBD1; v_gene: TRBV2; j_gene: TRBJ2-6; CDR3nt: TGTGCCAGCAGCGGACAGGGGGCCCTTGTGGCCAACGTCCCGACTTTC; CDR3aa: CASSGQGALVANVPTF
abundance: .; d_gene: .; v_gene: TRBV9; j_gene: TRBJ2-5; CDR3nt: TGTGCCAGCAGCGTAGGTTGGGGGCGGGGCCCTGAGAGAGAAGAGACCCAGTACTTC; CDR3aa: CASSVGWGRGPEREETQYF
abundance: many; d_gene: TRBD1; v_gene: TRBV5-1; j_gene: TRBJ1-2; CDR3nt: TGCGCCAGCAGCTTGGCACTACCAGGGGGTGGCTATGGCTACGCCTTC; CDR3aa: CASSLALPGGGYGYAF